This T cell receptor beta chain was sequenced in a study of blood T cell repertoires in COVID-19. The germline V gene has CDR1 LGHDT and CDR2 YNNKEL (reference sequence). There are 17 residues in the CDR3. V shed 2 bases, J shed 5 bases, and the junction held 10 bases outside the gene matches. The data were produced by immunoSEQ multiplex PCR, yet TCRdb's version contains in-frame clones alone and is incomplete. Among fewer than 250,000 clones, roughly 90% were seen once, and the ten largest hold roughly 2.2%. The chain combines TRBV3-1 (or the pseudogene TRBV3-2) with TRBJ2-5, with TRBD2 identical over 11 bases. The sequence derives from a woman aged 45-65 years with acute or convalescent COVID-19. The sequencing input was peripheral blood. The CDR3 protein is CASSQMASGLAAETQYF. The CDR3 DNA sequence: TGTGCCAGCAGCCAAATGGCTTCGGGACTAGCGGCGGAGACCCAGTACTTC.